These 31 T cell receptor beta chains share one sample of origin, sequenced in a study of blood T cell repertoires in COVID-19. TCRdb keeps only in-frame clones here, not all; method: immunoSEQ multiplex PCR. The repertoire holds about 54,000 clones, about nine tenths seen once, with approximately 8% in the top ten. Sequenced input: peripheral blood. Receptors originate from a man aged 45-65 years with active COVID-19.

The J gene is TRBJ1-1, the V gene TRBV10-3; unclear D gene. This CDR3 has 16 residues. The V gene lost 8 bases and the J gene lost 1 base, with 20 bases spanning the gap. From germline, CDR1 is ENHRY and CDR2 SYGVKD. For the CDR3, the DNA is TGTGCCATCTCCCCTCGGGCACCCCGGGAGAACACTGAAGCTTTCTTT. This gives the protein CAISPRAPRENTEAFF.

V and J are TRBV6-4 and TRBJ2-2; 10 positions match TRBD2. The CDR3 has 19 residues. V lost 3 bases to trimming and J lost 0 bases; unmatched junction nucleotides: 10. Germline V gene lookup returns CDR1 MRHNA and CDR2 SNTAGT. DNA for the CDR3: TGTGCCAGCAGTGAAGTGCTAGCGGGAGAACCGCCGAACACCGGGGAGCTGTTTTTT. The encoded protein is CASSEVLAGEPPNTGELFF.

The V and J genes are TRBV6-5 and TRBJ2-3; no clear D. CDR3 length: 14 amino acids. Germline CDR1 reads MNHEY; CDR2 reads SVGAGI. Trimming removed 6 bases from V and 5 bases from J, with 15 bases in between. The CDR3 reads CASSLLGREDTQYF. The CDR3 DNA follows: TGTGCCAGCAGCCTCCTGGGCCGCGAAGATACGCAGTATTTT.

The V gene is TRBV2, the J gene TRBJ2-3, with TRBD2 identical over 10 bases. V dropped 8 bases and J dropped 4; count of bases not matched to a gene: 12. The length of the CDR3 is 16 residues. CDR1 is SNHLY and CDR2 is FYNNEI in the germline V gene. The CDR3 region has the DNA TGTGCCAGCTCCTATAGGGCTAGCGGGGGCCCAGATACGCAGTATTTT. Protein sequence: CASSYRASGGPDTQYF. Full variable domain (rest looked up from reference TRBV2 and TRBJ2-3): EPEVTQTPSHQVTQMGQEVILRCVPISNHLYFYWYRQILGQKVEFLVSFYNNEISEKSEIFDDQFSVERPDGSNFTLKIRSTKLEDSAMYFCASSYRASGGPDTQYFGPGTRLTVL.

The V call is TRBV2, the J call TRBJ1-1, with TRBD1 identical over 7 bases. Germline trimming cut 3 bases from V and 1 base from J; bases unmatched to any gene: 2. CDR1 SNHLY and CDR2 FYNNEI come from the germline V gene. The CDR3 has 14 amino acids. CDR3 bases: TGTGCCAGCAGTGATCGGACAGGGAACACTGAAGCTTTCTTT. Encoded protein: CASSDRTGNTEAFF.

This sequence joins TRBV2 and TRBJ2-4; 8 bases are shared with TRBD1. Germline V gene data show CDR1 as SNHLY and CDR2 as FYNNEI. The CDR3 has 14 amino acids. Trimming took 5 bases from V and 9 from J; bases not matched to a gene: 9. CDR3 bases: TGTGCCAGCAGTTTAACAGGGGGTGTATCCATTCAGTACTTC. Translating it yields CASSLTGGVSIQYF. Based on the CDR3 plus reference TRBV2 and TRBJ2-4, the full variable domain is EPEVTQTPSHQVTQMGQEVILRCVPISNHLYFYWYRQILGQKVEFLVSFYNNEISEKSEIFDDQFSVERPDGSNFTLKIRSTKLEDSAMYFCASSLTGGVSIQYFGAGTRLSVL.

This chain links TRBV4-1 with TRBJ1-2; possible D gene TRBD1, 6 bases. Trimming stripped 4 bases from V and 5 bases from J, with 14 bases between. From germline, CDR1 is MGHRA and CDR2 YSYEKL. The CDR3 sequence is 14 residues long. The DNA for the CDR3 is TGCGCCAGCAGCCGCACCGGGACACTGTATGGCTACACCTTC. Amino acid sequence: CASSRTGTLYGYTF.

The chain couples TRBV19 to TRBJ2-5, with D maybe TRBD2 (6 bases). The CDR3 covers 16 residues. Germline V gene sequence: CDR1 LNHDA, CDR2 SQIVND (reference sequence). V gave up 3 bases and J gave up 2 bases, with 16 bases separating them. The CDR3 region is CASSIRRGGAQETQYF. The CDR3 region has the DNA TGTGCCAGTAGTATTAGGAGAGGAGGGGCTCAAGAGACCCAGTACTTC.

This clone was observed a handful of times. The V call is TRBV6-1, the J call TRBJ1-4, with D unresolved. The V end lost 2 bases, the J end lost 8 bases, and 9 bases lay between the germline ends. From germline, CDR1 is MNHNS and CDR2 SASEGT. The CDR3 totals 13 residues. CDR3 sequence: CASSERGFEKLFF. CDR3 nucleotides: TGTGCCAGCAGTGAACGGGGTTTCGAAAAACTGTTTTTT.

The rearrangement joins TRBV5-4 to TRBJ2-7; 16 positions match TRBD2. V shed 6 bases, J shed 7 bases, and the junction held 10 bases outside the gene matches. The CDR3 sequence is 16 residues long. CDR1 is SGHNT, CDR2 YYREEE, per germline (reference sequence). This CDR3 is CASNPGLAGGLREQYF. In nucleotides, the CDR3 is TGTGCCAGCAACCCGGGACTAGCGGGAGGGCTGAGAGAGCAGTACTTC.

This clone was detected a few times. The chain has TRBV9 and TRBJ1-3; the D is unclear. The V and J ends lost 3 bases and 4 bases respectively, with 17 bases between them. The CDR3 loop spans 16 amino acids. Germline-derived CDR1 and CDR2 are SGDLS and YYNGEE. Here the CDR3 reads CASSAQLHLGGNTIYF. Written as DNA, the CDR3 is TGTGCCAGCAGCGCCCAACTCCATCTCGGGGGAAACACCATATATTTT.

The chain employs TRBV15 and TRBJ1-3; 9 nucleotides line up with TRBD1. V lost 0 bases, J lost 0 bases, and 6 bases stayed unmatched. The germline V gene has CDR1 LNHNV and CDR2 YYDKDF (reference sequence). The CDR3 contains 18 residues. CDR3 DNA: TGTGCCACCAGCAGAGATCTTGGGACAGGGAGCTCTGGAAACACCATATATTTT. Its translation: CATSRDLGTGSSGNTIYF.

The chain carries TRBV6-5 and TRBJ1-2; D ambiguous. V lost 5 bases and J lost 1, with 8 bases in between. This CDR3 is 13 amino acids long. Germline values: CDR1 MNHEY, CDR2 SVGAGI. The CDR3 loop reads CASSPQHNYGYTF. The CDR3 region has the DNA TGTGCCAGCAGTCCCCAACATAACTATGGCTACACCTTC.

The chain is built from TRBV2 and TRBJ2-1; the match to TRBD2 covers 15 bases. The CDR3 contains 18 residues. V trimming: 7 bases; J trimming: 8 bases; junction bases outside the gene matches: 15. Germline CDR1 is SNHLY and CDR2 is FYNNEI. The CDR3 nucleotides are TGTGCCAGCACTCGGACTAGCGGGAGGGCCAAGTCGGGACATGAGCAGTTCTTC. This codes for CASTRTSGRAKSGHEQFF.

The gene calls are TRBV6-1 and TRBJ1-3, with unresolved D. Trimming left V 2 bases short and J 0 bases short, with 8 bases between. Per the germline V gene, CDR1 is MNHNS and CDR2 is SASEGT. The CDR3 is 15 amino acids. CDR3 sequence (DNA): TGTGCCAGCAGTGAATCGGGGATCTCTGGAAACACCATATATTTT. Its protein product is CASSESGISGNTIYF.

The V and J genes are TRBV12-3 or TRBV12-4 and TRBJ2-5; D is ambiguous. Trimming took 7 bases from V and 2 from J, leaving 11 bases between them. This CDR3 is built from 13 residues. CDR3 nucleotides: TGTGCCAGCACCCTGACACTTCAAGAGACCCAGTACTTC. Its protein is CASTLTLQETQYF.

V usage is TRBV19 and J usage is TRBJ2-5; D might be TRBD1 (5 bases). The CDR3 runs 14 residues. Trimming removed 3 bases at V and 2 bases at J, with 10 bases between. In germline, CDR1 is LNHDA, CDR2 SQIVND (reference sequence). The CDR3 nucleotides read TGTGCCAGTAGTATCCAAGACAGACAAGAGACCCAGTACTTC. It encodes CASSIQDRQETQYF.

This chain connects TRBV12-2 to TRBJ2-5; the D segment call TRBD2 is taken from the table without a DNA check. TRBV12-2 represents a pseudogene. The CDR3 extends over 17 amino acids. The CDR3 DNA reads as TGTGCAAGTCGCTGTAGCCAAGGTAGCGGACTCCAAGAGACCCAGTACTTC. As protein: CASRCSQGSGLQETQYF.

CDR3 protein: CTSSQGPDTNEQYF. CDR3 nucleotides: TGCACCAGCAGCCAAGGCCCAGATACTAACGAGCAGTACTTC. This chain joins TRBV1 and TRBJ2-7; the table's D call, TRBD2, has no DNA check behind it. TRBV1 is noted as a pseudogene. The CDR3 is 14 residues long.

J is TRBJ2-7 and V is TRBV19; D gene ambiguous. The germline CDR1 and CDR2 sequences are LNHDA and SQIVND (reference sequence). This CDR3 region has 13 residues. The V end was cut by 1 base, the J end by 0 bases, with 4 bases between. CDR3 DNA sequence: TGTGCCAGTAGTATAGGGCTCTCCTACGAGCAGTACTTC. Amino acids: CASSIGLSYEQYF.

This chain links TRBV9 with TRBJ1-2; 7 bases fit TRBD1. This CDR3 contains 15 residues. V shed 3 bases, J shed 8 bases, and the junction held 13 bases outside the gene matches. Germline V CDR1 and CDR2: SGDLS, YYNGEE. Here the CDR3 reads CASSAPGGPTEGYTF. CDR3 sequence (DNA): TGTGCCAGCAGCGCTCCAGGGGGACCCACTGAAGGCTACACCTTC.

The chain has TRBV6-6 and TRBJ1-4, with 8 bases matching TRBD1. This CDR3 contains 14 residues. Germline V gene data show CDR1 as MNHNY and CDR2 as SVGAGI (reference sequence). Trimming cost V 5 bases and J 6 bases; bases outside gene matches: 5. DNA for the CDR3: TGTGCCAGCAGTAAACAGGGGGGCGATGAAAAACTGTTTTTT. It specifies CASSKQGGDEKLFF.

The chain uses TRBV6-6 and TRBJ2-3; TRBD1 aligns across 8 bases. V shed 6 bases and J 4 bases; nucleotides not matched to a gene: 9. The CDR3 is made up of 15 amino acids. CDR1 and CDR2 (germline): MNHNY, SVGAGI (reference sequence). The CDR3 is CASSPGQVVADTQYF. The CDR3 DNA sequence: TGTGCCAGCAGCCCGGGACAGGTAGTAGCAGATACGCAGTATTTT.

The chain links TRBV11-2 to TRBJ2-7, with D maybe TRBD2 (6 bases). V gave up 8 bases and J gave up 6 bases, with 14 bases separating them. The CDR3 is made up of 12 amino acids. Looked up from germline, CDR1 is SGHAT and CDR2 is FQNNGV. The CDR3 loop reads CASSAWGVEQYF. The CDR3 coding sequence is TGTGCCAGCTCCGCCTGGGGGGTCGAGCAGTACTTC.

This clone appeared once. The chain combines TRBV7-8 with TRBJ2-7, with 11 bases lining up with TRBD1. With V trimmed by 5 bases and J by 2 bases, 8 bases remained unmatched. Germline CDR1 and CDR2: SGHVS and FQNEAQ. The CDR3 runs 16 residues. The CDR3 sequence: CASSARRDRGAYEQYF. CDR3 in DNA: TGTGCCAGCAGCGCACGCCGGGACAGGGGGGCCTACGAGCAGTACTTC.

This chain joins TRBV2 and TRBJ2-1; 7 nucleotides match TRBD2. CDR1 and CDR2 from the germline V gene are SNHLY and FYNNEI. Trimming took 6 bases from V and 2 from J; bases not matched to a gene: 4. The CDR3 loop spans 14 amino acids. CDR3 sequence: CASRSSGAYNEQFF. Written as DNA, the CDR3 is TGTGCCAGCAGATCGAGCGGGGCCTACAATGAGCAGTTCTTC.

The chain employs TRBV7-9 and TRBJ2-1; D unclear. The CDR3 runs 13 residues. The V gene lost 1 base and the J gene lost 6 bases, with 7 bases spanning the gap. Germline V CDR1 and CDR2: SEHNR, FQNEAQ (reference sequence). For the CDR3, the DNA is TGTGCCAGCAGCTTAGTTGTTCGCAATGAGCAGTTCTTC. It is translated as CASSLVVRNEQFF.

This clone was seen a few times. This chain joins TRBV19 and TRBJ1-4; maybe TRBD1 (6 bases). Looked up from germline, CDR1 is LNHDA and CDR2 is SQIVND (reference sequence). This CDR3 contains 15 residues. Trimming took 5 bases from V and 5 from J, leaving 15 bases between them. The CDR3 DNA is TGTGCCAGTAGTGGCCCGACAGGCGGAAATGAAAAACTGTTTTTT. Translating gives CASSGPTGGNEKLFF.

The chain joins TRBV11-2 to TRBJ2-1, with D hard to call. The CDR3 sequence is 12 residues long. Germline V gene sequence: CDR1 SGHAT, CDR2 FQNNGV. Trimming removed 1 base at V and 9 bases at J, with 7 bases between. In nucleotides, the CDR3 is TGTGCCAGCAGCTTAGTTTCTCCTGAGCAGTTCTTC. As protein: CASSLVSPEQFF. The complete variable domain, with remaining parts taken from reference TRBV11-2 and TRBJ2-1, reads EAGVAQSPRYKIIEKRQSVAFWCNPISGHATLYWYQQILGQGPKLLIQFQNNGVVDDSQLPKDRFSAERLKGVDSTLKIQPAKLEDSAVYLCASSLVSPEQFFGPGTRLTVL.

The chain carries TRBV7-6 and TRBJ2-2, with D maybe TRBD2 (5 bases). The CDR3 has 16 amino acids. From germline, CDR1 is SGHVS and CDR2 FNYEAQ. Trimming removed 4 bases from V and 7 bases from J, with 19 bases in between. The CDR3 loop is CASSSQGARAGGELFF. In DNA, the CDR3 is TGTGCCAGCAGCTCTCAAGGCGCGAGGGCCGGCGGGGAGCTGTTTTTT.

V gene TRBV3-1 (or the pseudogene TRBV3-2) combines with J gene TRBJ1-4, with D uncertain. CDR1 is LGHDT and CDR2 is YNNKEL in the germline V gene (reference sequence). The CDR3 consists of 13 residues. V lost 0 bases to trimming and J lost 14 bases, with 13 bases between them. CDR3 in amino acids: CASSQEARETLFF. Written as DNA, the CDR3 is TGTGCCAGCAGCCAAGAGGCAAGGGAGACGCTGTTTTTT.